Below are 15 T cell receptor beta chains sequenced from a single sample in a study of PD-1 blockade in classical Hodgkin lymphoma. No patient escaped relapse after autologous stem cell transplantation, and brentuximab vedotin exposure varied. Here immunoSEQ multiplex PCR was the method, and the copy in TCRdb shows in-frame clones only, minus some. Counted here are about 28,000 clones, 65% to 75% occurring once; the ten biggest clones make up approximately 24%. The sample consisted of peripheral blood mononuclear cells (PBMCs), taken before the second cycle of nivolumab. Every receptor here comes from a human donor with classical Hodgkin lymphoma.

The J gene is TRBJ2-4, the V gene TRBV19; 7 bases fit TRBD2. The CDR3 is 14 residues long. CDR1 and CDR2 (germline): LNHDA, SQIVND (reference sequence). The junction had 3 bases not matched to a gene; V was cut back by 3 bases and J by 4 bases. The CDR3 sequence is CASSMGTKKNIQYF. For the CDR3, the DNA is TGTGCCAGTAGTATGGGGACTAAGAAAAACATTCAGTACTTC.

The chain joins TRBV6-9 to TRBJ1-6; 7 nucleotides match TRBD1. The V gene end was trimmed by 10 bases and the J gene end by 9 bases; junction bases not matched to a gene: 9. The CDR3 runs to 13 residues. Germline V gene lookup returns CDR1 MNHGY and CDR2 SVAAGI. This CDR3 reads CATGQASGSPLHF. DNA of the CDR3: TGTGCCACCGGACAGGCATCAGGTTCACCCCTCCACTTT.

The chain is built from TRBV6-1 and TRBJ2-7; no clear D. The V end lost 3 bases, the J end lost 2 bases, and 11 bases lay between the germline ends. The length of the CDR3 is 14 residues. In germline, CDR1 is MNHNS, CDR2 SASEGT. Here the CDR3 DNA reads TGTGCCAGCAGTGAGGTAGACCGAGCCTACGAGCAGTACGTC. Its translation: CASSEVDRAYEQYV.

This clone showed up many times. This rearrangement joins TRBV28 to TRBJ2-1; D gene unclear. V was pared by 6 bases and J by 0 bases, with 12 bases between. CDR1 MDHEN and CDR2 SYDVKM come from the germline V gene. CDR3 length: 15 residues. In DNA, the CDR3 is TGTGCCAGCAGCCTGACATGGAGCTCCTACAATGAGCAGTTCTTC. It translates to CASSLTWSSYNEQFF.

The J gene is TRBJ1-4, the V gene TRBV29-1; TRBD1 matches 9 bases. The CDR3 is made up of 12 amino acids. Germline V gene sequence: CDR1 SQVTM, CDR2 ANQGSEA. V gave up 6 bases and J gave up 7 bases; unmatched junction bases: 3. CDR3 nucleotides: TGCAGCGTCGGACAGGGGACTGAAAAACTGTTTTTT. Its translation is CSVGQGTEKLFF.

The rearrangement joins TRBV27 to TRBJ2-7; D gene uncertain. The CDR3 totals 11 residues. Trimming removed 6 bases from V and 5 bases from J, with 8 bases in between. Germline assignment: CDR1 MNHEY and CDR2 SMNVEV (reference sequence). The CDR3 region has the DNA TGTGCCAGCAGCCCAAGCCACGAGCAGTACGTC. Its translation: CASSPSHEQYV.

V is TRBV19 and J is TRBJ1-1; D is unclear. The CDR3 is 15 amino acids. The germline V gene encodes CDR1 LNHDA and CDR2 SQIVND (reference sequence). V lost 3 bases and J lost 1, with 12 bases in between. CDR3 sequence reads: CASSILAGGNTEAFF. The CDR3 DNA sequence: TGTGCCAGTAGTATCCTGGCGGGAGGGAACACTGAAGCTTTCTTT.

The V and J genes are TRBV28 and TRBJ2-4; unclear D gene. The CDR3 sequence is 16 residues long. Looked up from germline, CDR1 is MDHEN and CDR2 is SYDVKM. The germline V and J ends were trimmed by 3 bases and 0 bases, with 12 bases remaining between them. CDR3 residues: CASSFPQSIAKNIQYF. CDR3 nucleotide sequence: TGTGCCAGCAGTTTTCCGCAGAGCATAGCCAAAAACATTCAGTACTTC.

This chain links TRBV19 with TRBJ1-6, with D perhaps matching TRBD1 (6 bases). CDR3 length equals 15 residues. V was cut by 3 bases and J by 9 bases, with 15 bases left in between. The V gene's germline CDR1 is LNHDA and CDR2 SQIVND (reference sequence). CDR3 sequence: CASSIRGVGGSPLHF. CDR3 in DNA: TGTGCCAGTAGTATTCGGGGCGTAGGGGGTTCACCCCTCCACTTT.

To note about this clone: Other DNA sequences from this sample encode an identical CDR3 as well. The V gene is TRBV9, the J gene TRBJ2-3; D not certain. CDR3 length: 15 amino acids. Germline CDR1 and CDR2: SGDLS and YYNGEE. Trimming cost V 0 bases and J 4 bases, with 12 bases left between them. CDR3 residues: CASSVAGTAADTQYF. The CDR3 DNA sequence: TGTGCCAGCAGCGTAGCAGGAACCGCGGCAGATACGCAGTATTTT.

This clone was counted once. The gene calls are TRBV19 and TRBJ1-1, with a tentative D call TRBD1 (5 bases). The ends were cut back, 5 bases at V and 7 bases at J, with 14 bases in the middle. The CDR3 is 13 residues long. The germline CDR1 and CDR2 sequences are LNHDA and SQIVND (reference sequence). The CDR3 bases are TGTGCCAGTAGTCTCTTGGGGGGGAATGAAGCTTTCTTT. Protein: CASSLLGGNEAFF. The variable domain in full, completed from reference TRBV19 and TRBJ1-1, reads DGGITQSPKYLFRKEGQNVTLSCEQNLNHDAMYWYRQDPGQGLRLIYYSQIVNDFQKGDIAEGYSVSREKKESFPLTVTSAQKNPTAFYLCASSLLGGNEAFFGQGTRLTVV.

This sequence joins TRBV9 and TRBJ2-7, with a possible D match to TRBD1 (5 bases). Per germline, CDR1 SGDLS and CDR2 YYNGEE. The V end lost 0 bases, the J end lost 2 bases, and 9 bases lay between the germline ends. The CDR3 spans 14 residues. In DNA form, the CDR3 reads TGTGCCAGCAGCGTAGGTATGGGGCCCTACGAGCAGTACTTC. Its protein product is CASSVGMGPYEQYF.

As to this clone: Other DNA variants within this sample encode the same CDR3. This chain connects TRBV19 to TRBJ2-5; D not certain. With 4 bases removed from V and 1 base from J, the gap between germline ends came to 7 bases. CDR1 LNHDA and CDR2 SQIVND come from the germline V gene (reference sequence). The CDR3 is made up of 13 amino acids. CDR3 region: CASSKGFQETQYF. The CDR3 nucleotides read TGTGCCAGTAGTAAGGGTTTCCAAGAGACCCAGTACTTC.

This clone was seen only a few times. The genes are TRBV6-6 and TRBJ2-5, with D possibly TRBD2 on 5 matching bases. The CDR3 contains 15 residues. V lost 0 bases, J lost 0 bases, and 8 bases lay in between. Per the germline V gene, CDR1 is MNHNY and CDR2 is SVGAGI (reference sequence). The CDR3 reads CASSYSLEDQETQYF. The CDR3 nucleotides read TGTGCCAGCAGTTACTCTTTGGAGGACCAAGAGACCCAGTACTTC.

The chain recombines TRBV19 with TRBJ1-2; perhaps TRBD1 as D (6 bases). CDR3 length: 14 residues. In germline, CDR1 is LNHDA, CDR2 SQIVND (reference sequence). Trimming took off 2 bases at V and 8 bases at J, with 15 bases between the two ends. CDR3 region: CASSIISGARGYTF. In DNA form, the CDR3 reads TGTGCCAGTAGTATAATATCGGGGGCGCGGGGCTACACCTTC.